Following are 28 T cell receptor beta chains from one sample sequenced in a study of PD-1 blockade in classical Hodgkin lymphoma. The time point is: cycle 4 day 1 (C4D1), after 5 to 7 weeks of nivolumab. Each and every patient relapsed after autologous stem cell transplantation, and patients got differing brentuximab vedotin exposure. TCRdb's copy holds only in-frame clones and misses some; the assay was immunoSEQ multiplex PCR. The repertoire holds fewer than 100,000 clones, with about 93% as singletons. This sample comprised peripheral blood mononuclear cells (PBMCs), obtained before the fourth cycle of nivolumab. All receptors come from a human donor with classical Hodgkin lymphoma.

The rearrangement links TRBV5-1 to TRBJ1-3; TRBD1 aligns across 7 bases. Germline CDR1 and CDR2: SGHRS and YFSETQ. This CDR3 is built from 18 residues. With V trimmed by 3 bases and J by 0 bases, 12 bases remained unmatched. The CDR3 protein is CASSSSGTEPFSGNTIYF. The CDR3 DNA reads TGCGCCAGCAGCTCGTCCGGGACAGAACCGTTCTCTGGAAACACCATATATTTT.

V usage is TRBV11-2 and J usage is TRBJ2-1; perhaps TRBD1 as D (7 bases). The CDR3 length is 14 residues. V gave up 5 bases and J gave up 13 bases, with 21 bases separating them. Germline lookup yields CDR1 SGHAT and CDR2 FQNNGV. The CDR3 here is CASSPRRAGQKQFF. The CDR3 region has the DNA TGTGCCAGCAGCCCCCGCCGGGCGGGACAGAAACAGTTCTTC.

In this sample, this clone turned up a few times. This chain uses TRBV27 with TRBJ1-1; possibly TRBD1 for D (5 bases). Germline CDR1 and CDR2: MNHEY and SMNVEV (reference sequence). This CDR3 has 13 residues. V dropped 0 bases and J dropped 8 bases, with 10 bases sitting between them. CDR3 nucleotides: TGTGCCAGCAGTTTATCGTCTGGGGCCGAAGCTTTCTTT. Its translation is CASSLSSGAEAFF.

CDR3 DNA: TGTGCCAGCAGCTTAGCGGTGACAGCCCCAGATACGCAGTATTTT. It is translated as CASSLAVTAPDTQYF. The gene calls are TRBV11-2 and TRBJ2-3, with D tentatively TRBD1 (5 bases). The ends were cut back, 1 base at V and 4 bases at J, with 12 bases in the middle. There are 15 residues in the CDR3. The germline V gene has CDR1 SGHAT and CDR2 FQNNGV.

The V call is TRBV27, the J call TRBJ1-2; D uncertain. The CDR3 sequence is 14 residues long. Germline CDR1 is MNHEY and CDR2 is SMNVEV (reference sequence). The V gene lost 5 bases and the J gene lost 4 bases, with 14 bases spanning the gap. CDR3 region: CASSTLGRFYGYTF. CDR3 sequence (DNA): TGTGCCAGCAGTACGTTAGGACGGTTCTATGGCTACACCTTC.

The V call is TRBV19, the J call TRBJ2-3; D is perhaps TRBD2 (6 bases). V was shortened by 1 base and J by 1 base, with 6 bases between the two germline ends. Germline loops: CDR1 LNHDA, CDR2 SQIVND (reference sequence). This CDR3 is built from 14 residues. The CDR3 coding sequence is TGTGCCAGTAGTATAGCGGGAGGCACAGATACGCAGTATTTT. Residues: CASSIAGGTDTQYF. Drawing the rest from reference TRBV19 and TRBJ2-3, the complete variable domain is DGGITQSPKYLFRKEGQNVTLSCEQNLNHDAMYWYRQDPGQGLRLIYYSQIVNDFQKGDIAEGYSVSREKKESFPLTVTSAQKNPTAFYLCASSIAGGTDTQYFGPGTRLTVL.

J is TRBJ2-7 and V is TRBV5-1, with D possibly being TRBD1 or TRBD2 (5 bases each). The CDR3 has 15 residues. Trimming removed 0 bases from V and 0 bases from J, with 10 bases in between. From germline, CDR1 is SGHRS and CDR2 YFSETQ. CDR3 amino acids: CASSLGAGSSYEQYF. Here the CDR3 DNA reads TGCGCCAGCAGCTTGGGGGCAGGGAGCTCCTACGAGCAGTACTTC.

The chain links TRBV5-1 to TRBJ2-3; D is undetermined. V was shortened by 0 bases and J by 8 bases, with 13 bases between the two germline ends. This CDR3 is built from 14 residues. Germline values: CDR1 SGHRS, CDR2 YFSETQ. The DNA of the CDR3 is TGCGCCAGCAGCTTGGCGCAGGTTTATGGTACGCAGTATTTT. It specifies CASSLAQVYGTQYF.

The chain uses TRBV7-2 and TRBJ2-7, with 9 bases aligning to TRBD2. J gave up 0 bases and V 3 bases, and 0 bases lay outside the gene matches. CDR1 and CDR2 (germline): SGHTA, FQGNSA. CDR3 size: 14 residues. CDR3 DNA: TGTGCCAGCAGCTTTAGCGGGAGCTCCTACGAGCAGTACTTC. Residues: CASSFSGSSYEQYF.

V is TRBV2 and J is TRBJ2-7, with TRBD2 identical over 15 bases. Germline values: CDR1 SNHLY, CDR2 FYNNEI. V dropped 10 bases and J dropped 1; count of bases not matched to a gene: 5. There are 15 residues in the CDR3. The CDR3 DNA reads TGTGCCACCGCCGGGACTAGCGGGAGGTCCTACGAGCAGTACTTC. Residues: CATAGTSGRSYEQYF. Full variable domain (missing parts from reference TRBV2 and TRBJ2-7): EPEVTQTPSHQVTQMGQEVILRCVPISNHLYFYWYRQILGQKVEFLVSFYNNEISEKSEIFDDQFSVERPDGSNFTLKIRSTKLEDSAMYFCATAGTSGRSYEQYFGPGTRLTVT.

CDR3 DNA sequence: TGTGCCAGCAGCTCCGCTACCGGGGAGCTGTTTTTT. This gives the protein CASSSATGELFF. The V and J genes are TRBV5-4 and TRBJ2-2, with D unresolved. The CDR3 contains 12 residues. Germline CDR1 SGHNT, CDR2 YYREEE (reference sequence). Trimming took 3 bases from V and 5 from J, leaving 5 bases between them.

This clone was seen just once. The CDR3 DNA reads as TGTGCCAGTTCCGGGACAGGGACCTACGAGCAGTACTTC. Translation gives CASSGTGTYEQYF. The V and J genes are TRBV19 and TRBJ2-7; TRBD1 agrees at 9 bases. The germline V gene encodes CDR1 LNHDA and CDR2 SQIVND (reference sequence). V was pared by 8 bases and J by 2 bases, with 4 bases of the junction left unmatched. The CDR3 totals 13 residues.

This clone is a singleton in its sample. The CDR3 is CASSLGFVGVGTGNEQFF. The DNA of the CDR3 is TGTGCCAGCAGCTTAGGGTTTGTCGGTGTTGGGACAGGCAATGAGCAGTTCTTC. The chain carries TRBV7-3 and TRBJ2-1; 8 bases fit TRBD1. The trim removed 2 bases at V and 6 bases at J, leaving 15 bases unmatched. Germline V gene lookup returns CDR1 SGHTA and CDR2 FQGTGA. The CDR3 covers 18 residues.

The CDR3 is CASSWDRGSLMNTEAFF. The CDR3, as DNA: TGCGCCAGCAGCTGGGACAGGGGGTCACTCATGAACACTGAAGCTTTCTTT. The chain couples TRBV5-1 to TRBJ1-1, with TRBD1 matching over 11 bases. CDR1 and CDR2 (germline): SGHRS, YFSETQ. This CDR3 has 17 amino acids. The V and J ends lost 3 bases and 0 bases, in that order; junction bases with no gene match: 7.

V usage is TRBV5-1 and J usage is TRBJ2-3; 8 nucleotides line up with TRBD2. The V segment lost 1 base and the J segment 6 bases; nucleotides outside the gene matches: 7. The V gene's germline CDR1 is SGHRS and CDR2 YFSETQ. The CDR3 is 15 amino acids. The CDR3 reads CASSLSHTGGDTQYF. As DNA, the CDR3 is TGCGCCAGCAGCTTGTCCCATACGGGGGGGGATACGCAGTATTTT.

The V call is TRBV2, the J call TRBJ1-5; TRBD1 matches 8 bases. The germline gives CDR1 SNHLY, CDR2 FYNNEI. This CDR3 spans 14 amino acids. Trimming at V came to 6 bases and at J to 6 bases, leaving 7 bases not matched to a gene. Here the CDR3 reads CASSGTGQLQPQHF. The CDR3 DNA follows: TGTGCCAGCAGCGGGACAGGCCAACTTCAGCCCCAGCATTTT.

The rearrangement uses TRBV9 and TRBJ2-7; D not certain. There are 15 residues in the CDR3. The germline V and J ends were trimmed by 3 bases and 5 bases, with 18 bases remaining between them. Germline CDR1 and CDR2: SGDLS and YYNGEE. DNA for the CDR3: TGTGCCAGCAGCGGGCCCCCGAGGCCGGCCGACGAGCAGTACTTC. Protein: CASSGPPRPADEQYF.

The chain couples TRBV19 to TRBJ2-5; no clear D. V shed 7 bases and J shed 1 base, with 13 bases lying between them. Germline CDR1 LNHDA, CDR2 SQIVND (reference sequence). This CDR3 has 14 residues. The CDR3 sequence is CASTLSWGQETQYF. The CDR3 nucleotides read TGTGCCAGTACGCTTTCGTGGGGCCAAGAGACCCAGTACTTC.

The chain recombines TRBV6-6 with TRBJ1-1; a possible D gene is TRBD1 (6 bases). V lost 2 bases and J 4 bases, leaving 11 bases between the germline ends. Germline CDR1 and CDR2: MNHNY and SVGAGI (reference sequence). This CDR3 has 14 residues. The CDR3 nucleotides read TGTGCCAGCAGTTACAACGGGGGGGCCACTGAAGCTTTCTTT. This translates into CASSYNGGATEAFF.

The chain links TRBV4-1 to TRBJ2-5, with 12 bases identical to TRBD2. Per germline, CDR1 MGHRA and CDR2 YSYEKL. The CDR3 is made up of 16 amino acids. Trimming at V came to 3 bases and at J to 1 base, leaving 3 bases not matched to a gene. CDR3 residues: CASSQRTSGIQETQYF. For the CDR3, the DNA is TGCGCCAGCAGCCAGAGGACTAGCGGGATCCAAGAGACCCAGTACTTC.

The rearrangement links TRBV28 to TRBJ2-7; D possibly corresponds to TRBD1 (6 bases). The CDR3 loop spans 12 amino acids. Trimming removed 5 bases at V and 2 bases at J, with 7 bases between. Germline assignment: CDR1 MDHEN and CDR2 SYDVKM. The CDR3 protein is CASSQGTYEQYF. Written as DNA, the CDR3 is TGTGCCAGCAGTCAGGGGACCTACGAGCAGTACTTC.

The rearrangement joins TRBV6-1 to TRBJ2-5; D unresolved. Germline V gene sequence: CDR1 MNHNS, CDR2 SASEGT. The V end lost 3 bases, the J end lost 5 bases, and 4 bases lay between the germline ends. This CDR3 region has 11 residues. In nucleotides, the CDR3 is TGTGCCAGCAGTGACCCTGAGACCCAGTACTTC. This codes for CASSDPETQYF.

This clone was recorded once. The chain links TRBV7-9 to TRBJ2-5, with D possibly TRBD2 on 7 matching bases. In germline, CDR1 is SEHNR, CDR2 FQNEAQ (reference sequence). V was pared by 3 bases and J by 7 bases, with 12 bases between. This CDR3 has 13 residues. The CDR3 DNA reads as TGTGCCAGCAGCTTGGGGGGGCTGGGGACCCAGTACTTC. This gives the protein CASSLGGLGTQYF.

This clone showed up just a few times. The V call is TRBV12-2, the J call TRBJ1-2. TRBV12-2 constitutes a pseudogene. CDR3 length: 15 residues. The CDR3 sequence is CASRPLRAANYGYTF. In nucleotides, the CDR3 is TGTGCAAGTCGCCCCCTACGGGCCGCTAACTATGGCTACACCTTC.

The V gene is TRBV7-9, the J gene TRBJ2-7, with D tentatively TRBD2 (5 bases). The V gene's germline CDR1 is SEHNR and CDR2 FQNEAQ (reference sequence). Trimming pared 5 bases from V and 2 bases from J, leaving 13 bases between. CDR3 length equals 14 residues. CDR3 residues: CASSPPGGPYEQYF. In DNA form, the CDR3 reads TGTGCCAGCAGCCCCCCAGGAGGTCCCTACGAGCAGTACTTC.

The chain employs TRBV6-1 and TRBJ2-3, with 11 bases fitting TRBD2. The CDR3 consists of 15 residues. CDR1 and CDR2 (germline): MNHNS, SASEGT. V was clipped by 7 bases and J by 5 bases; unmatched bases: 8. This CDR3 is CASNSLAGGIDTQYF. The CDR3 region has the DNA TGTGCCAGCAATAGCCTAGCGGGAGGAATAGATACGCAGTATTTT.

The rearrangement joins TRBV25-1 to TRBJ2-5, with 7 nucleotides matching TRBD1. The CDR3 is 15 amino acids. The V gene's germline CDR1 is MGHDK and CDR2 SYGVNS. Unmatched junction bases numbered 7, after V lost 5 bases and J lost 1 base. The DNA of the CDR3 is TGTGCCAGCAGTAAACCGGGACAGTTCCAAGAGACCCAGTACTTC. This gives the protein CASSKPGQFQETQYF.

CDR3 DNA: TGTGCCAGCAGCGTAGGATCACAGGGAGCGGCGGGTATAGGAAACACTGAAGCTTTCTTT. This encodes CASSVGSQGAAGIGNTEAFF. The chain combines TRBV9 with TRBJ1-1; D perhaps matches TRBD1 (6 bases). The CDR3 covers 20 residues. Trimming pared 0 bases from V and 2 bases from J, leaving 26 bases between. The germline V gene encodes CDR1 SGDLS and CDR2 YYNGEE.